Detailed here is one T cell receptor beta chain. This specimen comes from a study of T cells expressing NK-cell markers. With UMIs, 5'RACE template switching was used to make TCR beta cDNA. TCRdb re-called the 5' RACE reads, yielding one record per CDR3 amino acid sequence without DNA. This sample lists about 380,000 distinct CDR3 sequences; its ten largest clones have 5.2%. Germline V lookup: CDR1 SGHDT, CDR2 YYEEEE. This CDR3 has 16 amino acids. The sequence was collected from a man aged 18-69 years in good health. Sequenced sample: blood T cells: a sorted CD56 or NKG2C T cell subset, CD4+ or CD8+ T cells, or bulk PBMC T cells (not recorded which). The rearrangement joins TRBV5-6 to TRBJ2-1; TCRdb reports TRBD1, a call that lacks DNA to check it against. The CDR3 here is CASSLLGITGDNEQFF.